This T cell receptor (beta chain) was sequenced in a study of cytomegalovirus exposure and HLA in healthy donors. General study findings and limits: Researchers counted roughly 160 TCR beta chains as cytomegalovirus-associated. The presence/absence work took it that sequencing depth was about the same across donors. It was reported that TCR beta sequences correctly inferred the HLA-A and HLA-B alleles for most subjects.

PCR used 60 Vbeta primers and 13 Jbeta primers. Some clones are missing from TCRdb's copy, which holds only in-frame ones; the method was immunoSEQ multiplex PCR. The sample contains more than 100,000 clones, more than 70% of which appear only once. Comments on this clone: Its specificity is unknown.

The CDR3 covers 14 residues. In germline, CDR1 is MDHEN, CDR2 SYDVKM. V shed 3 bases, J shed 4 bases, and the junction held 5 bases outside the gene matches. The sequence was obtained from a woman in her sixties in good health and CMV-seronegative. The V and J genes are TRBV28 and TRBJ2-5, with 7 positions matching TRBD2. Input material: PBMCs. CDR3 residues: CASSFYRGRETQYF. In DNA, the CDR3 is TGTGCCAGCAGTTTCTACCGCGGGAGAGAGACCCAGTACTTC.